The 5 T cell receptor beta chains given below trace back to one sample, sequenced in a study of T-cell memory formation after mild COVID-19. Each CDR3 protein is one row after TCRdb ran MiXCR on the 5' RACE reads. Of roughly 43,000 distinct CDR3 sequences listed, roughly 9% are singletons. The sequenced sample was PBMCs or a T cell subset sorted from them (not recorded which). These receptors originate from an adult woman who had mild COVID-19 (a few samples of this study predate the infection). Cell type and time point are not known.

This clonotype was counted at least ten times. V gene TRBV20-1 combines with J gene TRBJ2-3, with 10 positions matching TRBD2. The CDR3 sequence is 17 residues long. V shed 4 bases, J shed 2 bases, and the junction held 12 bases outside the gene matches. Germline values: CDR1 DFQATT, CDR2 SNEGSKA (reference sequence). The CDR3 bases are TGCAGTGCTAACAACCCGCAACTAGCGGGGCTCACAGATACGCAGTATTTT. It specifies CSANNPQLAGLTDTQYF.

This clonotype was recorded a few times. The chain has TRBV20-1 and TRBJ2-1; no definite D call. The CDR3 extends over 13 amino acids. V lost 6 bases and J lost 12, with 21 bases in between. Germline V gene lookup returns CDR1 DFQATT and CDR2 SNEGSKA (reference sequence). The CDR3 loop is CSAQGAGRTGQFF. CDR3 coding DNA: TGCAGTGCCCAAGGCGCAGGTAGAACGGGGCAGTTCTTC.

This clonotype showed up just a few times. The chain has TRBV2 and TRBJ1-4, with 7 bases lining up with TRBD1. The germline V gene encodes CDR1 SNHLY and CDR2 FYNNEI. CDR3 length: 14 amino acids. V lost 6 bases and J lost 7; bases outside the gene matches: 8. The DNA of the CDR3 is TGTGCCAGCAGAGACCGGACAGGTCTTGAAAAACTGTTTTTT. Protein: CASRDRTGLEKLFF.

This clonotype was seen at least ten times. The genes are TRBV20-1 and TRBJ2-3; TRBD2 matches at 9 bases. This CDR3 region has 15 residues. Per germline, CDR1 DFQATT and CDR2 SNEGSKA (reference sequence). The J segment lost 0 bases and the V segment lost 2 bases, leaving 3 bases of the junction unmatched. The DNA of the CDR3 is TGCAGTGCTAGATGGAGCGGGGGGAGCACAGATACGCAGTATTTT. It encodes CSARWSGGSTDTQYF.

The CDR3: CASSPLTVYNEQFF. Here the CDR3 DNA reads TGTGCCAGCAGCCCCCTGACAGTTTACAATGAGCAGTTCTTC. This chain joins TRBV7-3 and TRBJ2-1, with a weak D call TRBD1 (5 bases). The germline V gene has CDR1 SGHTA and CDR2 FQGTGA. The CDR3 runs 14 residues. Trimming removed 5 bases from V and 4 bases from J, with 12 bases in between.